This is a list of T cell receptor beta chains from one sample in a study of coeliac disease. Profiling relied on immunoSEQ multiplex PCR, and the TCRdb table lists in-frame clones only, not all of them. In the table there are fewer than 3,000 clones, roughly two thirds of which are singletons. The sequencing sample was made of intraepithelial lymphocytes from the gut. The origin of the receptors is an older woman with celiac disease on a gluten-free diet. Both conserved end residues are part of each CDR3. D genes are given only for firm matches. Clone size is not always given. Where it is, it says once, few, many or a class for expanded clones.

v_gene: TRBV2
d_gene: TRBD1
j_gene: TRBJ1-4
abundance: -
CDR3nt: TGTGCCAGCAGGCCCAGGGGGAAGCGAACTAATGAAAAACTGTTTTTT
CDR3aa: CASRPRGKRTNEKLFF

v_gene: TRBV5-5
d_gene: -
j_gene: TRBJ1-2
abundance: -
CDR3nt: TGTGCCAGCAGTCCGACCGACAGAGACTATGGCTACACCTTC
CDR3aa: CASSPTDRDYGYTF

v_gene: TRBV15
d_gene: TRBD2
j_gene: TRBJ2-1
abundance: -
CDR3nt: TGTGCCACCAGCGAAAGCGGGGGGGCCAGGAATGAGCAGTTCTTC
CDR3aa: CATSESGGARNEQFF

v_gene: TRBV6-1
d_gene: TRBD1
j_gene: TRBJ1-1
abundance: few
CDR3nt: TGTGCCAGCAAAACAGGGGTGGTCACTGAAGCTTTCTTT
CDR3aa: CASKTGVVTEAFF

v_gene: TRBV2
d_gene: -
j_gene: TRBJ1-1
abundance: -
CDR3nt: TGTGCCAGCAGTGACTTCCCGAACACTGAAGCTTTCTTT
CDR3aa: CASSDFPNTEAFF

v_gene: TRBV9
d_gene: -
j_gene: TRBJ1-1
abundance: -
CDR3nt: TGTGCCAGCAGCGTGGTGACAGGGAACACTGAAGCTTTCTTT
CDR3aa: CASSVVTGNTEAFF

v_gene: TRBV5-6
d_gene: TRBD1
j_gene: TRBJ1-1
abundance: few
CDR3nt: TGTGCCAGCAGCTGGGGGACAGGGAGGACTGAAGCTTTCTTT
CDR3aa: CASSWGTGRTEAFF

v_gene: TRBV5-1
d_gene: TRBD2
j_gene: TRBJ2-5
abundance: medium-sized
CDR3nt: TGCGCCAGCAGCTTGGCCCCTAGCGGGAGCGGCTGGGAGACCCAGTACTTC
CDR3aa: CASSLAPSGSGWETQYF

v_gene: TRBV19
d_gene: TRBD1
j_gene: TRBJ2-1
abundance: -
CDR3nt: TGTGCCAGCAAACGGGGACAGGGTGTAAGGAATGAGCAGTTCTTC
CDR3aa: CASKRGQGVRNEQFF

v_gene: TRBV19
d_gene: TRBD1
j_gene: TRBJ1-3
abundance: -
CDR3nt: TGTGCCAGTAGAAGAACTACAGGGGCGGGAGGAAACACCATATATTTT
CDR3aa: CASRRTTGAGGNTIYF